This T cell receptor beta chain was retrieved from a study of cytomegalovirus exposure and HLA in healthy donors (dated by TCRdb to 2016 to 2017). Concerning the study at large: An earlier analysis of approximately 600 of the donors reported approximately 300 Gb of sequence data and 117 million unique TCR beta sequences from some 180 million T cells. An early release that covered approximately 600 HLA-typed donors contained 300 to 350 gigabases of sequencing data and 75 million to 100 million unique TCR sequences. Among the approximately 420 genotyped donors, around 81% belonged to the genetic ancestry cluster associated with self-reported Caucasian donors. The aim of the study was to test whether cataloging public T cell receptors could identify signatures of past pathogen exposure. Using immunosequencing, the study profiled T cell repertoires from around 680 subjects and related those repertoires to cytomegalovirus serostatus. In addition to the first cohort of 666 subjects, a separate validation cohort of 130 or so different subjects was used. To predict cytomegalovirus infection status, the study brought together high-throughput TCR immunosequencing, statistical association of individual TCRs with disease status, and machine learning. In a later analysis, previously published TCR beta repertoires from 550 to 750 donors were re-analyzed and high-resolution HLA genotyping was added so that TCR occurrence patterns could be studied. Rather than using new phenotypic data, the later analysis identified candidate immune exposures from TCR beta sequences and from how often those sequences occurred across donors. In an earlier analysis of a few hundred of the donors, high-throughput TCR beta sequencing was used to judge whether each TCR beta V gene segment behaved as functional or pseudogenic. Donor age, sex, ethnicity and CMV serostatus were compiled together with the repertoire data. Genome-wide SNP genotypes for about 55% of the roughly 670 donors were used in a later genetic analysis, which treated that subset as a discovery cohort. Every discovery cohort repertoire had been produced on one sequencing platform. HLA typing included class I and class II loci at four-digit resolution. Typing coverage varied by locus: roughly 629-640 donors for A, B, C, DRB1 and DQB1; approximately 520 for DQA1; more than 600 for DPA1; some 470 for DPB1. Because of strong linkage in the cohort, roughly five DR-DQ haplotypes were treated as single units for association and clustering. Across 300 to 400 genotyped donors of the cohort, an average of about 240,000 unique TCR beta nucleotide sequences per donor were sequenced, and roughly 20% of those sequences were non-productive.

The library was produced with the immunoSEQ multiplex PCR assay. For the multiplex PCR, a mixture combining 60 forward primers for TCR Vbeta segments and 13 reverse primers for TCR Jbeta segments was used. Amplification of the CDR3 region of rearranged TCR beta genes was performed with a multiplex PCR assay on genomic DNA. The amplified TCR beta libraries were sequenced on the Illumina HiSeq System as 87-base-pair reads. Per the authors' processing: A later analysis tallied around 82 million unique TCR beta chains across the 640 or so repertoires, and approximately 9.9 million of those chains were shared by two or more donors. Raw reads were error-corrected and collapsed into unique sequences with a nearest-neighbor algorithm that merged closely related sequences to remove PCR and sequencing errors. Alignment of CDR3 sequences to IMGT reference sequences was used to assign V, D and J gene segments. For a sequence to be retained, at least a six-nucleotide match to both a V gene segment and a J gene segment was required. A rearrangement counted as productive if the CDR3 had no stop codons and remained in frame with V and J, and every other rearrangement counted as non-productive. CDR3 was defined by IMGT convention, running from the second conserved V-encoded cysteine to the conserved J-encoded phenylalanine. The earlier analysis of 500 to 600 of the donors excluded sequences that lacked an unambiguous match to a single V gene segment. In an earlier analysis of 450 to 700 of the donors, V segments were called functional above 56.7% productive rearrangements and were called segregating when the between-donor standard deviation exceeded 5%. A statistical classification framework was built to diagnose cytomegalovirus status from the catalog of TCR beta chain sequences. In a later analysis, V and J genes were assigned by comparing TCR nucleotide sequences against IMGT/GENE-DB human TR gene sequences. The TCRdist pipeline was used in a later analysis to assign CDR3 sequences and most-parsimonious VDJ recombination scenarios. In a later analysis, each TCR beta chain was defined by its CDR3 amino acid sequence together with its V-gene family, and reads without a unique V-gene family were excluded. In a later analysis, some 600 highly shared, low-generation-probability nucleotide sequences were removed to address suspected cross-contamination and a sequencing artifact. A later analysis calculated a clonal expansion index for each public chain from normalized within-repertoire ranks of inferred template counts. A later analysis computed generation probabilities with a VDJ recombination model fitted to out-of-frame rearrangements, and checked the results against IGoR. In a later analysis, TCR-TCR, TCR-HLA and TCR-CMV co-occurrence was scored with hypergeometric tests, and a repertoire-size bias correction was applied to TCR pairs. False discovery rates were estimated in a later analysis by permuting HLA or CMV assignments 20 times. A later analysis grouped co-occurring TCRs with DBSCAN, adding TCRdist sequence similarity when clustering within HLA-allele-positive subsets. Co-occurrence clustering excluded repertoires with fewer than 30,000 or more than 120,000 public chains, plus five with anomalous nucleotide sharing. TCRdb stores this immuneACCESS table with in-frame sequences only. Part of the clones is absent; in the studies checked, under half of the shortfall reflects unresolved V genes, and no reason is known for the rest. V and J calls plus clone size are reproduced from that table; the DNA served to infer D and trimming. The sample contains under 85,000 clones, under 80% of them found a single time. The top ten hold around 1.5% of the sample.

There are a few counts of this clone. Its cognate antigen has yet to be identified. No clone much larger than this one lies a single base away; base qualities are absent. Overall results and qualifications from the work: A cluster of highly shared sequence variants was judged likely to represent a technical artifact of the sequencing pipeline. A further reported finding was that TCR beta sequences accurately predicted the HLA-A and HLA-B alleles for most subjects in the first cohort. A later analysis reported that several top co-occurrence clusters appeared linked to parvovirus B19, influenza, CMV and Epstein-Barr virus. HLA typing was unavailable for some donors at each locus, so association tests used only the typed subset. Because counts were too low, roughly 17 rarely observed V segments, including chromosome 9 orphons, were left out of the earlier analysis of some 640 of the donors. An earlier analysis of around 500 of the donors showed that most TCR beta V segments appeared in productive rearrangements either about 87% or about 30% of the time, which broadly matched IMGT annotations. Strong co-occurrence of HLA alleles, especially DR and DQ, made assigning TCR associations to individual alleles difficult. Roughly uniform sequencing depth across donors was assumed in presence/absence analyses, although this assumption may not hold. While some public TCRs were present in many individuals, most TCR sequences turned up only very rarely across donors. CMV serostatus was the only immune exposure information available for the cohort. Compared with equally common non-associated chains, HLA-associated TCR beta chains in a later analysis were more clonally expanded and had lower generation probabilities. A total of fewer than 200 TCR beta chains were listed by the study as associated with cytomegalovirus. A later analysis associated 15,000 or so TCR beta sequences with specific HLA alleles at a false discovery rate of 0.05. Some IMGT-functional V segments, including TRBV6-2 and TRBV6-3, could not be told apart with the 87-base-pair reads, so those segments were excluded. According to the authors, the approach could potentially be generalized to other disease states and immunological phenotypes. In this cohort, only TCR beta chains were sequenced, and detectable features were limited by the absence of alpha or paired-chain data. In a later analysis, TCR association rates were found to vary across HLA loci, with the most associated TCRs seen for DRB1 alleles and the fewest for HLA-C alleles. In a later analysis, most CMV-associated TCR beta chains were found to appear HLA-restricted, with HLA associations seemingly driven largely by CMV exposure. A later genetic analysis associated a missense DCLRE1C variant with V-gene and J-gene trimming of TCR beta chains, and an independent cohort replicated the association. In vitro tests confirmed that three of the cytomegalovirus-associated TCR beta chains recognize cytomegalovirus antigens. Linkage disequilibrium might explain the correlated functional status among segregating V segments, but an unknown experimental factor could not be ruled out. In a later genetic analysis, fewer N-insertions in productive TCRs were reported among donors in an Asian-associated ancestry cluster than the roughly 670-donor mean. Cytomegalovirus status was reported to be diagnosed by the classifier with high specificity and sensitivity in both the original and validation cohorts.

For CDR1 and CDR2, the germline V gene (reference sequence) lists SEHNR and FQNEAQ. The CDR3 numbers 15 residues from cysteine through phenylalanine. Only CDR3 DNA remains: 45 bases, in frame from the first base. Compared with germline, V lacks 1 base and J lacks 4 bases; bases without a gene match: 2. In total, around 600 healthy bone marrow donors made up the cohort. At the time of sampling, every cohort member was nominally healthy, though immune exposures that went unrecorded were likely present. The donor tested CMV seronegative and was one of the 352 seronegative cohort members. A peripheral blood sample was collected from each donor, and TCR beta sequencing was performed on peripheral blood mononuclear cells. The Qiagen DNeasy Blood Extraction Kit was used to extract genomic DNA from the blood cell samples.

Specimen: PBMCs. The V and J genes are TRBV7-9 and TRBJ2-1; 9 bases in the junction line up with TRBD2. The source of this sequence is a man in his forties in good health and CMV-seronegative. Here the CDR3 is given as CASSLVAGAYNEQFF. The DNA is TGTGCCAGCAGCTTAGTAGCGGGAGCTTACAATGAGCAGTTCTTC.